This T cell receptor beta chain emerged from a study of shared clonotypes between healthy human individuals. Profiled with immunoSEQ multiplex PCR; TCRdb holds only in-frame clones, not every one. The table has about 2.4 million clones, roughly 93% seen once. Donors were healthy HIV-negative adults without recently reported acute infections or vaccinations. About this clone: Its specificity is not known.

Study findings and constraints: Non-shared clonotypes had lower generation probabilities than those shared by all four donors.

The material sequenced was naive CD4+ T cells from PBMCs. Subset given: CD45RA+ positively selected. This clonotype originated in a young man in good health. Some clones in this sample may be carry-over from other donors' samples.

CDR3 region: CASSYLQGAGNTIYF. CDR3 in DNA: TGTGCCAGCAGCTATCTACAGGGGGCTGGAAACACCATATATTTT. V usage is TRBV7-6 and J usage is TRBJ1-3; 8 nucleotides match TRBD1. The V and J ends lost 4 bases and 2 bases, in that order; junction bases with no gene match: 4. Germline assignment: CDR1 SGHVS and CDR2 FNYEAQ. The CDR3 loop spans 15 amino acids.